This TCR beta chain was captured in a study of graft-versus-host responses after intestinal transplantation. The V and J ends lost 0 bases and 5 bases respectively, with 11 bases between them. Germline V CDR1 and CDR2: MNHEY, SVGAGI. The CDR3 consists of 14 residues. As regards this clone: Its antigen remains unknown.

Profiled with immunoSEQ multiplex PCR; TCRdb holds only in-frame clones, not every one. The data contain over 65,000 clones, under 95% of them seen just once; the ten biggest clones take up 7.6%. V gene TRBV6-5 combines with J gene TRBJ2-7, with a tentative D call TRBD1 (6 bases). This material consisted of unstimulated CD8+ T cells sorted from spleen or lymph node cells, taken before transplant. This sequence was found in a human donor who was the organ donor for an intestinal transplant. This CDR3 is CASSYSDSADEQYF. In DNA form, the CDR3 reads TGTGCCAGCAGTTACTCGGACAGTGCCGACGAGCAGTACTTC.